These 32 T cell receptor beta chains were sequenced from one sample in a study of T cell responses to AZD1222 COVID-19 vaccine. Measured with immunoSEQ multiplex PCR; TCRdb has only the in-frame clones, and not every one. The data contain more than 90,000 clones, around 89% of them seen just once; the ten biggest clones take up roughly 6.9%. The material sequenced was peripheral blood, taken 28 days after the second AZD1222 dose. These receptors were collected from an adult who received the AZD1222 COVID-19 vaccine.

The chain joins TRBV7-9 to TRBJ2-7; D ambiguous. The V end lost 0 bases, the J end lost 3 bases, and 12 bases lay between the germline ends. The CDR3 totals 15 residues. Germline values: CDR1 SEHNR, CDR2 FQNEAQ (reference sequence). The DNA for the CDR3 is TGTGCCAGCAGCTTAGCGGCGGCAGTATTCTACGAGCAGTACTTC. As protein: CASSLAAAVFYEQYF.

The chain recombines TRBV4-1 with TRBJ1-5; D unresolved. CDR3 length: 13 amino acids. V lost 3 bases to trimming and J lost 2 bases, with 5 bases between them. Per germline, CDR1 MGHRA and CDR2 YSYEKL. The CDR3 DNA follows: TGCGCCAGCAGCCATATGGGCAATCAGCCCCAGCATTTT. Amino acids: CASSHMGNQPQHF.

The chain has TRBV19 and TRBJ2-5; 9 bases map to TRBD2. The J segment lost 1 base and the V segment lost 0 bases, leaving 3 bases of the junction unmatched. Germline CDR1 is LNHDA and CDR2 is SQIVND (reference sequence). The length of the CDR3 is 16 residues. Written as DNA, the CDR3 is TGTGCCAGTAGTATAGACCGGCGGGAGGGCCAAGAGACCCAGTACTTC. It yields the protein CASSIDRREGQETQYF.

CDR3 sequence: CSARGETQYF. CDR3 sequence (DNA): TGCAGTGCTAGGGGGGAGACCCAGTACTTC. The chain couples TRBV20-1 to TRBJ2-5, with D unclear. This CDR3 region has 10 residues. The germline V and J ends were trimmed by 3 bases and 5 bases, with 4 bases remaining between them. Germline CDR1 and CDR2: DFQATT and SNEGSKA (reference sequence).

The chain links TRBV7-9 to TRBJ1-3; D is ambiguous. The CDR3 loop spans 10 amino acids. CDR1 and CDR2 from the germline V gene are SEHNR and FQNEAQ (reference sequence). Trimming removed 9 bases at V and 2 bases at J, with 2 bases between. The CDR3 coding sequence is TGTGCCAGGGCTGGAAACACCATATATTTT. It specifies CARAGNTIYF.

The gene calls are TRBV13 and TRBJ1-1; D is ambiguous. CDR1 and CDR2 (germline): PRHDT, FYEKMQ (reference sequence). The CDR3 consists of 17 residues. With 0 bases removed from V and 1 base from J, the gap between germline ends came to 15 bases. CDR3 DNA sequence: TGTGCCAGCAGCTTAGGCGAAGGCGGATTGGGGAACACTGAAGCTTTCTTT. Its translation is CASSLGEGGLGNTEAFF.

The chain joins TRBV6-5 to TRBJ2-7; possibly TRBD1 for D (7 bases). Per germline, CDR1 MNHEY and CDR2 SVGAGI. This CDR3 comprises 14 residues. The V gene lost 6 bases and the J gene lost 0 bases, with 12 bases spanning the gap. This chain's CDR3 is CASRGGGFSYEQYF. CDR3 nucleotide sequence: TGTGCCAGCAGAGGAGGGGGCTTCTCCTACGAGCAGTACTTC.

V usage is TRBV27 and J usage is TRBJ1-1; TRBD1 is a possible D gene (6 bases). Germline V gene sequence: CDR1 MNHEY, CDR2 SMNVEV (reference sequence). This CDR3 spans 14 amino acids. Trimming removed 7 bases from V and 3 bases from J, with 15 bases in between. The CDR3 sequence: CASISRGFDTEAFF. The CDR3 coding sequence is TGTGCCAGCATCTCCAGGGGTTTTGACACTGAAGCTTTCTTT.

This chain links TRBV29-1 with TRBJ1-1; TRBD1 matches at 7 bases. The CDR3 sequence is 13 residues long. V dropped 6 bases and J dropped 0; count of bases not matched to a gene: 4. Germline V gives CDR1 SQVTM, CDR2 ANQGSEA. In DNA form, the CDR3 reads TGCAGCGTGGGGGACAGACTGAACACTGAAGCTTTCTTT. This encodes CSVGDRLNTEAFF.

The chain employs TRBV5-1 and TRBJ1-2; possible D gene TRBD1, 6 bases. Between the trimmed V and J ends, which lost 4 bases and 6 bases, there was a span of 16 bases. The CDR3 totals 14 residues. Per germline, CDR1 SGHRS and CDR2 YFSETQ. In nucleotides, the CDR3 is TGCGCCAGCAGCGCCTCTTCAGGGGAGGATGGCTACACCTTC. Translating gives CASSASSGEDGYTF.

The chain carries TRBV5-4 and TRBJ1-3; D gene unclear. The CDR3 covers 15 residues. Germline V gene sequence: CDR1 SGHNT, CDR2 YYREEE (reference sequence). V was pared by 0 bases and J by 0 bases, with 7 bases between. As DNA, the CDR3 is TGTGCCAGCAGCTTGGACAATCACTCTGGAAACACCATATATTTT. Its protein is CASSLDNHSGNTIYF.

The rearrangement links TRBV13 to TRBJ2-1, with 9 positions matching TRBD1. This CDR3 has 16 amino acids. Trimming cost V 2 bases and J 7 bases; bases outside gene matches: 9. CDR1 and CDR2 from the germline V gene are PRHDT and FYEKMQ (reference sequence). CDR3 bases: TGTGCCAGCAGCTTATCCGGGACAGGGAAGAGGAATGAGCAGTTCTTC. Its protein product is CASSLSGTGKRNEQFF.

The V and J genes are TRBV2 and TRBJ2-3, with 10 bases fitting TRBD2. This CDR3 has 16 amino acids. Per germline, CDR1 SNHLY and CDR2 FYNNEI. V gave up 5 bases and J gave up 1 base; unmatched junction bases: 6. CDR3: CASSFPLAGGTDTQYF. In nucleotides, the CDR3 is TGTGCCAGCAGTTTCCCGCTAGCGGGGGGCACAGATACGCAGTATTTT.

The chain's CDR3 is CASSSPPPGNEQYF. For the CDR3, the DNA is TGTGCCAGCAGCTCCCCCCCACCCGGGAACGAGCAGTACTTC. The chain is built from TRBV7-8 and TRBJ2-7; the D gene is possibly TRBD2 (5 bases). The germline CDR1 and CDR2 sequences are SGHVS and FQNEAQ. Trimming removed 4 bases from V and 5 bases from J, with 15 bases in between. The CDR3 runs to 14 residues.

The J gene is TRBJ2-5, the V gene TRBV21-1; TRBD1, the table's D call, lacks a check against the DNA. TRBV21-1 is reported as a pseudogene. CDR3 length: 20 residues. CDR3 nucleotide sequence: TGTGCCAGCAGCAAAGGGGCGGACCCCCGCAACGCCTCAGGGCAAGAGACCCAGTACTTC. It encodes CASSKGADPRNASGQETQYF.

V and J are TRBV5-6 and TRBJ1-5; TRBD1 is a possible D gene (5 bases). V was shortened by 2 bases and J by 2 bases, with 8 bases between the two germline ends. The CDR3 loop spans 14 amino acids. Germline V gene lookup returns CDR1 SGHDT and CDR2 YYEEEE. This chain's CDR3 is CASSFTGGNQPQHF. The CDR3 DNA sequence: TGTGCCAGCAGCTTTACAGGCGGCAATCAGCCCCAGCATTTT.

The CDR3 coding sequence is TGTGCCACCGGGACCTCAATCTCCAACTATGGCTACACCTTC. Translated, it gives CATGTSISNYGYTF. The chain uses TRBV24-1 and TRBJ1-2; possible D gene TRBD1, 5 bases. The CDR3 spans 14 residues. Trimming cost V 9 bases and J 2 bases, with 15 bases left between them. Germline V CDR1 and CDR2: KGHDR, SFDVKD.

This chain joins TRBV18 and TRBJ2-7; either TRBD1 or TRBD2 may supply D (5 bases each). The CDR3 is 12 amino acids. The germline gives CDR1 KGHSH, CDR2 LQKENI. The V gene lost 3 bases and the J gene lost 5 bases, with 8 bases spanning the gap. CDR3 sequence: CASSPGGHEQYF. The CDR3 nucleotides are TGTGCCAGCTCACCTGGGGGACACGAGCAGTACTTC.

This rearrangement joins TRBV5-1 to TRBJ1-1, with no clear D. This CDR3 contains 16 residues. The germline gives CDR1 SGHRS, CDR2 YFSETQ. V lost 2 bases to trimming and J lost 5 bases, with 19 bases between them. The CDR3 sequence: CASSLGLTRYGTEAFF. The DNA of the CDR3 is TGCGCCAGCAGCTTAGGATTGACAAGGTACGGTACTGAAGCTTTCTTT.

V and J are TRBV6-5 and TRBJ1-2, with D maybe TRBD1 (5 bases). Germline assignment: CDR1 MNHEY and CDR2 SVGAGI. This CDR3 spans 13 amino acids. V was cut by 0 bases and J by 8 bases, with 10 bases left in between. CDR3: CASSYSAGVGYTF. The CDR3 DNA reads TGTGCCAGCAGTTACTCGGCGGGGGTCGGCTACACCTTC.

The chain couples TRBV13 to TRBJ1-2, with D possibly TRBD1 on 6 matching bases. Looked up from germline, CDR1 is PRHDT and CDR2 is FYEKMQ (reference sequence). The CDR3 totals 14 residues. V was shortened by 8 bases and J by 5 bases, with 18 bases between the two germline ends. CDR3 nucleotides: TGTGCCAGCTCCAGCGGGGGCCGCCCTTATGGCTACACCTTC. As protein: CASSSGGRPYGYTF.

The rearrangement uses TRBV5-4 and TRBJ1-6; 8 bases line up with TRBD1. The germline gives CDR1 SGHNT, CDR2 YYREEE (reference sequence). The CDR3 spans 15 residues. V lost 5 bases, J lost 7 bases, and 8 bases stayed unmatched. The CDR3 protein is CASRAGGARNSPLHF. CDR3 nucleotides: TGTGCCAGCAGGGCAGGGGGCGCGAGGAATTCACCCCTCCACTTT.

The V and J genes are TRBV28 and TRBJ1-2; 9 bases map to TRBD1. The CDR3 has 18 amino acids. Unmatched junction bases numbered 19, after V lost 7 bases and J lost 4 bases. CDR1 and CDR2 from the germline V gene are MDHEN and SYDVKM. The CDR3 coding sequence is TGTGCCAGCATTCGACCGGGACAGGGTAATCCCGGGGGCTATGGCTACACCTTC. Residues: CASIRPGQGNPGGYGYTF.

The chain carries TRBV15 and TRBJ1-5, with no clear D. V was clipped by 0 bases and J by 7 bases, with 13 bases between them. Germline CDR1 is LNHNV and CDR2 is YYDKDF (reference sequence). The CDR3 loop spans 15 amino acids. CDR3 nucleotides: TGTGCCACCAGCAGAGATACTAGGGTACGGCAGCCCCAGCATTTT. Residues: CATSRDTRVRQPQHF.

The chain joins TRBV27 to TRBJ2-7, with D maybe TRBD1 (5 bases). Germline V gene data show CDR1 as MNHEY and CDR2 as SMNVEV (reference sequence). The CDR3 runs to 16 residues. Trimming pared 5 bases from V and 6 bases from J, leaving 23 bases between. CDR3 DNA sequence: TGTGCCAGCAGTCTAGTGCAGGGTTCGGTCCACATCGAGCAGTACTTC. Its translation: CASSLVQGSVHIEQYF.

The chain uses TRBV4-3 and TRBJ2-7, with TRBD1 matching 10 bases. Germline lookup yields CDR1 LGHNA and CDR2 YSLEER. With 8 bases clipped from V and 2 bases from J, the junction kept 6 bases outside the gene matches. The CDR3 consists of 14 residues. CDR3 bases: TGCGCCAGCGCCCCCGGGACAGGGGCCTACGAGCAGTACTTC. It specifies CASAPGTGAYEQYF.

V usage is TRBV21-1 and J usage is TRBJ2-5; TRBD1, the table's D call, was not compared with the DNA. TRBV21-1 is designated a pseudogene. This CDR3 has 13 residues. The chain's CDR3 is CARGQGPQETQYF. The CDR3 nucleotides read TGTGCCAGAGGACAGGGCCCCCAAGAGACCCAGTACTTC.

The chain joins TRBV14 to TRBJ2-5; unclear D gene. This CDR3 is 15 amino acids long. The germline V and J ends were trimmed by 0 bases and 5 bases, with 13 bases remaining between them. Germline loops: CDR1 SGHDN, CDR2 FVKESK. The CDR3 nucleotides are TGTGCCAGCAGCCAAGATATGGGTCGGAGCGAGACCCAGTACTTC. Translating gives CASSQDMGRSETQYF.

This clone occurred a few times. The gene calls are TRBV5-1 and TRBJ1-2; D gene uncertain. Germline CDR1 reads SGHRS; CDR2 reads YFSETQ. V dropped 2 bases and J dropped 0 bases, with 8 bases sitting between them. The CDR3 has 14 amino acids. In DNA form, the CDR3 reads TGCGCCAGCAGCTTTGGGCAGTCTAACTATGGCTACACCTTC. Amino acids: CASSFGQSNYGYTF.

The rearrangement uses TRBV11-3 and TRBJ2-3, with 12 bases that match TRBD2. Germline CDR1 SGHNT, CDR2 YENEEA. The J segment lost 2 bases and the V segment lost 4 bases, leaving 7 bases of the junction unmatched. This CDR3 contains 17 residues. This CDR3 reads CASSSHRLAGDTDTQYF. The CDR3 DNA reads as TGTGCCAGCAGCTCCCACCGACTAGCGGGAGACACAGATACGCAGTATTTT.

The V call is TRBV7-8, the J call TRBJ2-5; 7 bases are a match to TRBD2. Germline CDR1 and CDR2: SGHVS and FQNEAQ. V lost 2 bases and J lost 3; bases outside the gene matches: 9. The CDR3 contains 16 residues. The CDR3 nucleotides are TGTGCCAGCAGCTTACAGTTGCGGGGGAGCGAAGAGACCCAGTACTTC. It encodes CASSLQLRGSEETQYF.

V and J are TRBV18 and TRBJ1-4; TRBD1 aligns across 7 bases. Germline V gene data show CDR1 as KGHSH and CDR2 as LQKENI. V lost 3 bases to trimming and J lost 8 bases; unmatched junction nucleotides: 6. This CDR3 is 14 amino acids long. CDR3 bases: TGTGCCAGCTCACCCGGGACAGTGATCGAAAAACTGTTTTTT. Encoded protein: CASSPGTVIEKLFF.